The 25 T cell receptor beta chains below come from one sample, sequenced in a study of T cell repertoires in cytomegalovirus infection. MiXCR, applied by TCRdb to the reads, yields one record per CDR3 protein. The sample comprises a few hundred thousand distinct CDR3 sequences, roughly 15% of which are singletons, and approximately 12% rests with the top ten. The sequencing sample was made of PBMCs. These receptor sequences come from a human donor in good health (CMV status not recorded). Some clones in this sample may be carry-over from other donors' samples.

In this sample, this clonotype turned up a few times. The rearrangement uses TRBV5-1 and TRBJ1-1, with D possibly being TRBD1 (5 bases). Per the germline V gene, CDR1 is SGHRS and CDR2 is YFSETQ. Deletions cut 0 bases from V and 11 bases from J, with 17 bases between. This CDR3 has 14 residues. CDR3 sequence (DNA): TGCGCCAGCAGCTTGGACTGGGGGGGTAAGGCGGCTTTCTTT. This gives the protein CASSLDWGGKAAFF.

This clonotype was picked up many times. DNA of the CDR3: TGTGCCAGCAGTCCACCCCCGGCGACAGGGTCGACCTACGAGCAGTACTTC. It specifies CASSPPPATGSTYEQYF. V and J are TRBV28 and TRBJ2-7; 7 bases fit TRBD1. Germline V gene data show CDR1 as MDHEN and CDR2 as SYDVKM. Trimming removed 5 bases from V and 2 bases from J; junction bases left unmatched: 15. The CDR3 is 17 amino acids. The whole variable domain, remainder taken from reference TRBV28 and TRBJ2-7, is DVKVTQSSRYLVKRTGEKVFLECVQDMDHENMFWYRQDPGLGLRLIYFSYDVKMKEKGDIPEGYSVSREKKERFSLILESASTNQTSMYLCASSPPPATGSTYEQYFGPGTRLTVT.

The chain has TRBV14 and TRBJ2-1; the D is unclear. The CDR3 covers 12 residues. Germline V gene sequence: CDR1 SGHDN, CDR2 FVKESK. Trimming shortened V by 2 bases and J by 6 bases, and 5 bases separated the two germline ends. Here the CDR3 DNA reads TGTGCCAGCAGCCAATTCTCCAATGAGCAGTTCTTC. Translation: CASSQFSNEQFF.

The V call is TRBV5-1, the J call TRBJ1-1; 9 bases match TRBD1. This CDR3 region has 14 residues. Germline CDR1 and CDR2: SGHRS and YFSETQ. The V and J ends lost 4 bases and 4 bases, in that order; junction bases with no gene match: 5. Written as DNA, the CDR3 is TGCGCCAGCAGCATAGGACAGGGGCCCACTGAAGCTTTCTTT. It yields the protein CASSIGQGPTEAFF.

The chain has TRBV24-1 and TRBJ1-6, with unresolved D. This CDR3 spans 13 amino acids. Germline CDR1 and CDR2: KGHDR and SFDVKD. Trimming shortened V by 4 bases and J by 8 bases, and 8 bases separated the two germline ends. CDR3 DNA: TGTGCCACCAGTGAAAAGAAAGATTCACCCCTCCACTTT. Its protein is CATSEKKDSPLHF.

This clonotype was seen a handful of times. V is TRBV5-1 and J is TRBJ2-5, with D perhaps matching TRBD1 (5 bases). CDR1 and CDR2 from the germline V gene are SGHRS and YFSETQ. Trimming took off 6 bases at V and 3 bases at J, with 18 bases between the two ends. The CDR3 spans 15 residues. The CDR3 sequence is CASNSGPDLEETQYF. As DNA, the CDR3 is TGCGCCAGCAATTCAGGGCCCGACTTAGAAGAGACCCAGTACTTC.

This clonotype came up many times. The chain is built from TRBV7-2 and TRBJ2-3; 10 positions match TRBD1. This CDR3 contains 16 residues. V dropped 0 bases and J dropped 1; count of bases not matched to a gene: 1. Germline V CDR1 and CDR2: SGHTA, FQGNSA. The CDR3 bases are TGTGCCAGCAGCTTAGCTGGGACAGGGGGCACAGATACGCAGTATTTT. Protein sequence: CASSLAGTGGTDTQYF.

This clonotype was detected many times. The chain has TRBV7-2 and TRBJ1-3, with D uncertain. Germline-derived CDR1 and CDR2 are SGHTA and FQGNSA. This CDR3 contains 13 residues. V gave up 5 bases and J gave up 0 bases, with 5 bases separating them. CDR3 protein: CASSPSSGNTIYF. The DNA of the CDR3 is TGTGCCAGCAGCCCGTCCTCTGGAAACACCATATATTTT.

The rearrangement joins TRBV13 to TRBJ2-2, with a tentative D call TRBD2 (7 bases). Trimming shortened V by 10 bases and J by 4 bases, and 13 bases separated the two germline ends. Germline CDR1 PRHDT, CDR2 FYEKMQ (reference sequence). This CDR3 has 13 residues. CDR3 sequence reads: CATGRGATGELFF. Here the CDR3 DNA reads TGTGCCACCGGCCGGGGGGCCACCGGGGAGCTGTTTTTT.

This clonotype was seen more than once but under ten times. At one boundary the junction diverges from the germline segment, which might be a read error. J is TRBJ1-3 and V is TRBV14; 9 nucleotides agree with TRBD1. Germline lookup yields CDR1 SGHDN and CDR2 FVKESK. This CDR3 contains 12 residues. The CDR3 reads CASSEDRGTIYF. CDR3 nucleotides: TGTGCCAGCAGCGAAGACAGGGGGACCATATATTTT.

At least ten counts were recorded for this clonotype. V and J are TRBV12-3 or TRBV12-4 and TRBJ1-1; weak D call: TRBD1 (6 bases). V lost 3 bases and J lost 11, with 16 bases in between. CDR3 length: 13 amino acids. The CDR3 bases are TGTGCCAGCAGTTTTGGTCAGGGGACGGAGGCTTTCTTT. Amino acids: CASSFGQGTEAFF.

Ten or more counts support this clonotype. The J gene is TRBJ2-1, the V gene TRBV27, with TRBD2 identical over 7 bases. CDR1 is MNHEY, CDR2 SMNVEV, per germline (reference sequence). This CDR3 spans 18 amino acids. V was clipped by 0 bases and J by 0 bases; unmatched bases: 8. The CDR3 protein is CASSLSSRTRSSYNEQFF. CDR3 nucleotide sequence: TGTGCCAGCAGTTTATCCTCCCGGACTAGAAGCTCCTACAATGAGCAGTTCTTC.

This clonotype was seen many times. The chain links TRBV5-1 to TRBJ1-2; TRBD1 matches 9 bases. CDR1 SGHRS and CDR2 YFSETQ come from the germline V gene. This CDR3 comprises 16 residues. The V segment lost 4 bases and the J segment 0 bases; nucleotides outside the gene matches: 7. CDR3: CASSPRGQGTNYGYTF. The CDR3 region has the DNA TGCGCCAGCAGCCCCCGGGGACAGGGAACTAACTATGGCTACACCTTC.

In its sample, this clonotype was seen many times. V usage is TRBV7-2 and J usage is TRBJ2-1; D remains ambiguous. CDR3 length: 13 amino acids. Germline loops: CDR1 SGHTA, CDR2 FQGNSA. V lost 3 bases and J 14 bases, leaving 17 bases between the germline ends. This CDR3 is CASSLQDTGIKFF. The DNA for the CDR3 is TGTGCCAGCAGCTTGCAGGATACCGGAATAAAGTTCTTC.

V is TRBV20-1 and J is TRBJ2-3; 7 nucleotides line up with TRBD1. The J segment lost 5 bases and the V segment lost 6 bases, leaving 11 bases of the junction unmatched. The CDR3 runs 14 residues. CDR1 DFQATT and CDR2 SNEGSKA come from the germline V gene (reference sequence). CDR3 nucleotides: TGCAGTGCCAATTTCCGACAGGGCAAAGATACGCAGTATTTT. Translating it yields CSANFRQGKDTQYF.

This clonotype was observed many times. V gene TRBV7-6 combines with J gene TRBJ1-4; D is uncertain. The CDR3 length is 14 residues. V was cut by 3 bases and J by 0 bases, with 5 bases left in between. Looked up from germline, CDR1 is SGHVS and CDR2 is FNYEAQ. For the CDR3, the DNA is TGTGCCAGCAGCTTCGGACCAACTAATGAAAAACTGTTTTTT. Translation: CASSFGPTNEKLFF.

This clonotype has at least ten counts. The genes are TRBV2 and TRBJ1-2; 9 nucleotides agree with TRBD1. The V gene's germline CDR1 is SNHLY and CDR2 FYNNEI. V shed 6 bases and J 5 bases; nucleotides not matched to a gene: 22. The CDR3 contains 19 residues. CDR3 sequence reads: CASSRGDRATTQTRYGYTF. CDR3 sequence (DNA): TGTGCCAGCAGCCGAGGGGACAGGGCCACAACACAGACGAGATATGGCTACACCTTC.

This clonotype was recorded at least ten times. The V gene is TRBV7-9, the J gene TRBJ2-1; 8 nucleotides agree with TRBD1. The J segment lost 4 bases and the V segment lost 4 bases, leaving 12 bases of the junction unmatched. The length of the CDR3 is 17 residues. Germline-derived CDR1 and CDR2 are SEHNR and FQNEAQ (reference sequence). The CDR3 DNA reads TGTGCCAGCAGCTACGAATCCGGGACAGGAGGATACAATGAGCAGTTCTTC. Encoded protein: CASSYESGTGGYNEQFF.

This clonotype turned up a few times. This chain uses TRBV3-1 with TRBJ1-5; a weak D match, TRBD1 (5 bases). CDR1 is LGHDT, CDR2 YNNKEL, per germline (reference sequence). The V end lost 1 base, the J end lost 8 bases, and 9 bases lay between the germline ends. The CDR3 sequence is 13 residues long. The CDR3 region is CASSQALGEPQHF. DNA of the CDR3: TGTGCCAGCAGCCAAGCTCTGGGGGAGCCCCAGCATTTT. Full variable domain (missing parts from reference TRBV3-1 and TRBJ1-5): DTAVSQTPKYLVTQMGNDKSIKCEQNLGHDTMYWYKQDSKKFLKIMFSYNNKELIINETVPNRFSPKSPDKAHLNLHINSLELGDSAVYFCASSQALGEPQHFGDGTRLSIL.

This clonotype was counted many times. The chain employs TRBV19 and TRBJ1-5; 7 bases are shared with TRBD1. CDR1 is LNHDA and CDR2 is SQIVND in the germline V gene (reference sequence). The CDR3 consists of 14 residues. V lost 4 bases and J lost 6; bases outside the gene matches: 6. Here the CDR3 reads CASSNLQGTQPQHF. CDR3 nucleotide sequence: TGTGCCAGTAGTAACCTACAGGGGACTCAGCCCCAGCATTTT.

This clonotype has at least ten counts. The chain has TRBV7-2 and TRBJ1-2; D is undetermined. Germline CDR1 and CDR2: SGHTA and FQGNSA. The CDR3 is 14 amino acids. V gave up 0 bases and J gave up 4 bases, with 9 bases separating them. The CDR3 protein is CASSLAHELYGYTF. CDR3 coding DNA: TGTGCCAGCAGCTTAGCACACGAGCTCTATGGCTACACCTTC.

This clonotype has a count of ten or more. The J gene is TRBJ1-3, the V gene TRBV7-8; D remains ambiguous. This CDR3 has 13 residues. The germline V and J ends were trimmed by 9 bases and 3 bases, with 12 bases remaining between them. CDR1 is SGHVS, CDR2 FQNEAQ, per germline. This CDR3 is CASSGTNGNTIYF. DNA for the CDR3: TGTGCCAGTTCAGGAACTAATGGAAACACCATATATTTT.

This clonotype occurred a few times. The genes are TRBV10-3 and TRBJ2-5, with 10 bases aligning to TRBD1. CDR3 length: 14 amino acids. The junction had 4 bases not matched to a gene; V was cut back by 3 bases and J by 6 bases. Germline V CDR1 and CDR2: ENHRY, SYGVKD. The CDR3 region is CAISDRDRGQTQYF. The CDR3 DNA is TGTGCCATCAGTGATCGGGACAGGGGACAGACCCAGTACTTC.

The V call is TRBV5-4, the J call TRBJ1-4; D call uncertain. Trimming stripped 4 bases from V and 1 base from J, with 11 bases between. The germline V gene encodes CDR1 SGHNT and CDR2 YYREEE (reference sequence). The CDR3 sequence is 15 residues long. Here the CDR3 reads CASSTKVGTNEKLFF. The DNA of the CDR3 is TGTGCCAGCAGCACAAAGGTCGGAACTAATGAAAAACTGTTTTTT.

V is TRBV5-6 and J is TRBJ2-1, with 12 bases lining up with TRBD2. The CDR3 consists of 14 residues. Germline V gene data show CDR1 as SGHDT and CDR2 as YYEEEE. The CDR3 loop is CGTGLAGIYNEQFF. The DNA of the CDR3 is TGTGGCACCGGACTAGCGGGGATCTACAATGAGCAGTTCTTC. Drawing the rest from reference TRBV5-6 and TRBJ2-1, the complete variable domain is DAGVTQSPTHLIKTRGQQVTLRCSPKSGHDTVSWYQQALGQGPQFIFQYYEEEERQRGNFPDRFSGHQFPNYSSELNVNALLLGDSALYLCGTGLAGIYNEQFFGPGTRLTVL.